This T cell receptor (beta chain) was captured by sequencing in a study of cytomegalovirus exposure and HLA in healthy donors. As for the study in general: The same platform was used for the 130 or so validation repertoires as for the 666 first-cohort repertoires, as reported in a later analysis. Study-wide points: Cytomegalovirus-associated TCR beta chains were listed, numbering 150 to 200. According to a subsequent analysis, TCR clusters identified in the first cohort showed a tendency to co-occur across the 120 or so validation repertoires. In vitro experiments confirmed that three CMV-associated chains were specific for CMV antigens.

Generated by immunoSEQ multiplex PCR, the TCRdb table keeps only in-frame clones and is missing some. The table includes around 250,000 clones, almost 90% detected once. On this clone itself: Its antigen is unknown.

CDR1 and CDR2 (germline): SGDLS, YYNGEE. This CDR3 spans 15 amino acids. V dropped 2 bases and J dropped 0 bases, with 9 bases sitting between them. The clonotype comes from a woman aged 18-29 years in good health and CMV-seronegative. Sequencing was carried out using PBMCs. The chain combines TRBV9 with TRBJ1-3, with D possibly TRBD1 on 5 matching bases. CDR3: CASSVGGSSGNTIYF. CDR3 sequence (DNA): TGTGCCAGCAGCGTGGGGGGGAGCTCTGGAAACACCATATATTTT.